This T cell receptor (beta chain) was observed in a study of T cells in localized non-small cell lung cancer. The study's findings and limits: Sequencing covered just one tumor region, so heterogeneity cannot be ruled out. Uninvolved neighboring lung showed the greatest T cell clonality, exceeding tumor. When the top 100 tumor clones were examined, a median approximately 59 of them also appeared in the adjacent lung, which was paired and uninvolved.

The junction had 2 bases not matched to a gene; V was cut back by 3 bases and J by 4 bases. In germline, CDR1 is KGHSH, CDR2 LQKENI. This CDR3 has 16 residues. The protocol was immunoSEQ multiplex PCR, while the TCRdb copy is restricted to in-frame clones and leaves out a portion. The data show under 25,000 clones, just over 90% seen once. This clone was picked up one time. Its specificity is unknown. The sequence was obtained from a male donor aged 60 or over with stage I squamous cell lung carcinoma. The chain carries TRBV18 and TRBJ2-2, with 13 bases aligning to TRBD2. The specimen comprised peripheral blood, sampled before any cancer treatment. This CDR3 is CASSPGTSGTTGELFF. CDR3 coding DNA: TGTGCCAGCTCACCCGGGACTAGCGGGACCACCGGGGAGCTGTTTTTT.